The rows below give T cell receptor beta chains drawn from one sample of a study of radiotherapy plus CTLA-4 blockade in lung cancer. Sequencing was performed with immunoSEQ multiplex PCR; in TCRdb, only in-frame clones are kept and a portion is missing. The sample comprises about 120,000 clones, 78% of which are singletons, and 4% to 6% rests with the top ten. The sample here was peripheral blood, taken from a patient treated with radiotherapy plus ipilimumab. The receptors shown here come from a human donor with non-small cell lung cancer who had a partial response to radiotherapy plus ipilimumab. Each CDR3 is given with its conserved first and last residue. The order of the fields is D gene, V gene, J gene, clone size, CDR3 protein, CDR3 DNA. D genes are given only for firm matches. Not all rows give a size; the values are once, few, many and, for expanded clones, a class.

-,TRBV5-6,TRBJ2-7,-,CASSLESGGWYEQYF,TGTGCCAGCAGCTTGGAATCGGGGGGCTGGTACGAGCAGTACTTC
-,TRBV21-1,TRBJ2-1,-,CASSNATIIGGSRYNEQFF,TGTGCCAGCAGCAACGCAACTATAATTGGAGGGAGTAGGTACAATGAGCAGTTCTTC
-,TRBV7-9,TRBJ2-1,-,CASSLAVLGYEQFF,TGTGCCAGCAGCTTAGCAGTTCTCGGGTATGAGCAGTTCTTC
TRBD1,TRBV7-2,TRBJ1-3,-,CASSTSRGRTGNTIYF,TGTGCCAGCAGCACTAGCAGGGGGCGAACTGGAAACACCATATATTTT
-,TRBV6-5,TRBJ1-4,once,CASRTGINEKLFF,TGTGCCAGCAGGACAGGCATTAATGAAAAACTGTTTTTT
TRBD2,TRBV28,TRBJ2-1,-,CASSLTSGSYNEQFF,TGTGCCAGCAGTTTGACTAGCGGGAGCTACAATGAGCAGTTCTTC
TRBD1,TRBV11-3,TRBJ2-3,-,CASSPGQGNTDTQYF,TGTGCCAGCAGCCCGGGACAGGGGAACACAGATACGCAGTATTTT
-,TRBV19,TRBJ2-5,-,CASSLASDLAPQETQYF,TGTGCCAGTAGCCTAGCCTCCGACCTAGCTCCCCAAGAGACCCAGTACTTC
-,TRBV6-1,TRBJ1-2,-,CASSEGGLPGYTF,TGTGCCAGCAGTGAAGGTGGCCTCCCCGGCTACACCTTC
-,TRBV10-3,TRBJ1-1,-,CATGQSNTEAFF,TGTGCCACGGGACAATCGAACACTGAAGCTTTCTTT
TRBD1,TRBV28,TRBJ1-2,-,CASSFWTGSGYGYTF,TGTGCCAGCAGTTTTTGGACAGGGTCCGGCTATGGCTACACCTTC
-,TRBV28,TRBJ2-2,once,CASSSTLPILFF,TGTGCCAGCAGTTCCACTCTCCCCATACTGTTTTTT
-,TRBV19,TRBJ1-2,-,CASSKERGRGNYGYTF,TGTGCCAGTAGCAAGGAGAGGGGCAGGGGAAACTATGGCTACACCTTC
-,TRBV14,TRBJ2-6,-,CASSQRSGANVLTF,TGTGCCAGCAGCCAACGTTCTGGGGCCAACGTCCTGACTTTC
-,TRBV6-6,TRBJ1-2,-,CASSPGEGYTF,TGTGCCAGCAGTCCAGGGGAGGGCTACACCTTC
TRBD1,TRBV6-5,TRBJ2-1,-,CASSFGDRYNEQFF,TGTGCCAGCTCGTTTGGGGACAGATACAATGAGCAGTTCTTC
-,TRBV27,TRBJ1-2,-,CASSVYSRNLYGYTF,TGTGCCAGCAGTGTATACAGCCGGAACCTCTATGGCTACACCTTC
-,TRBV6-1,TRBJ1-2,once,CASRRTDYGYTF,TGTGCCAGCAGGCGGACAGACTATGGCTACACCTTC
-,TRBV28,TRBJ1-1,-,CASRPQGDSPNTEAFF,TGTGCCAGCAGACCACAGGGTGACTCCCCGAACACTGAAGCTTTCTTT
TRBD1,TRBV19,TRBJ1-2,-,CASSRQGNGYTF,TGTGCCAGTAGCAGACAGGGGAACGGCTACACCTTC
-,TRBV5-1,TRBJ2-1,once,CASSLGRSNEQFF,TGCGCCAGCAGCCTTGGGCGATCCAATGAGCAGTTCTTC
TRBD2,TRBV13,TRBJ2-3,once,CASSSSGDTDTQYF,TGTGCCAGCAGCTCAAGCGGGGACACAGATACGCAGTATTTT
-,TRBV4-1,TRBJ2-1,once,CASSYQEDNEQFF,TGCGCCAGCAGCTACCAAGAGGACAATGAGCAGTTCTTC
TRBD2,TRBV7-3,TRBJ2-3,-,CASSPRLAGGPTDTQYF,TGTGCCAGCAGCCCGAGACTAGCGGGAGGGCCAACAGATACGCAGTATTTT
-,TRBV4-3,TRBJ2-3,once,CASSQDRGARTDTQYF,TGCGCCAGCAGCCAAGATCGTGGAGCGCGCACAGATACGCAGTATTTT
-,TRBV7-8,TRBJ1-6,-,CASSLISTANSPLHF,TGTGCCAGCAGCTTAATTTCGACAGCTAATTCACCCCTCCACTTT
TRBD1,TRBV7-3,TRBJ2-1,-,CASRQSGTGSNEQFF,TGTGCCAGCAGGCAATCCGGGACAGGGTCTAATGAGCAGTTCTTC
-,TRBV6-1,TRBJ1-5,-,CASSVRWQSNQPQHF,TGTGCCAGCAGTGTTCGATGGCAGAGCAATCAGCCCCAGCATTTT
-,TRBV4-2,TRBJ2-1,-,CASTEEGYGNNEQFF,TGTGCCAGCACCGAGGAGGGATATGGAAACAATGAGCAGTTCTTC
TRBD2,TRBV9,TRBJ2-1,-,CASSGLAGVHNEQFF,TGTGCCAGCAGCGGACTAGCGGGAGTCCACAATGAGCAGTTCTTC
-,TRBV6-6,TRBJ1-3,-,CASRDRVSGNTIYF,TGTGCCAGCAGAGATCGGGTATCTGGAAACACCATATATTTT
-,TRBV2,TRBJ1-1,-,CASGREGVNTEAFF,TGTGCCAGCGGAAGGGAGGGGGTGAACACTGAAGCTTTCTTT
TRBD1,TRBV5-4,TRBJ1-1,-,CASSLTGASTEAFF,TGTGCCAGCAGTTTAACAGGGGCGAGCACTGAAGCTTTCTTT
TRBD1,TRBV6-5,TRBJ1-1,-,CASRGPGQVNTEAFF,TGTGCCAGCAGGGGACCGGGACAGGTGAACACTGAAGCTTTCTTT
-,TRBV10-2,TRBJ1-5,few,CASRGPGGTNQPQHF,TGCGCCAGCAGAGGCCCCGGGGGGACCAATCAGCCCCAGCATTTT
TRBD1,TRBV7-9,TRBJ2-3,-,CASSPQGITDTQYF,TGTGCCAGCAGCCCACAGGGGATTACAGATACGCAGTATTTT
TRBD1,TRBV5-4,TRBJ1-5,-,CASSLDRGTNQPQHF,TGTGCCAGCAGCTTGGACAGGGGAACCAATCAGCCCCAGCATTTT
TRBD1,TRBV5-5,TRBJ2-7,-,CASTRQGYEQYF,TGTGCCAGCACCCGACAGGGCTACGAGCAGTACTTC
TRBD1,TRBV20-1,TRBJ1-2,-,CSGAGGGYTF,TGCAGTGGGGCAGGGGGTGGCTACACCTTC
-,TRBV7-6,TRBJ1-5,-,CASSLGPGNQPQHF,TGTGCCAGCAGCTTAGGTCCGGGAAATCAGCCCCAGCATTTT
-,TRBV4-2,TRBJ2-1,-,CASSQVGNGAYNEQFF,TGTGCCAGCAGCCAAGTTGGGAACGGGGCCTACAATGAGCAGTTCTTC
-,TRBV5-4,TRBJ2-4,once,CASSPLRALAKNIQYF,TGTGCCAGCAGCCCACTCAGGGCTTTAGCCAAAAACATTCAGTACTTC
TRBD2,TRBV14,TRBJ2-6,-,CASCNLLAGGVCGANVLTF,TGTGCCAGCTGCAACCTTTTAGCGGGAGGCGTATGTGGGGCCAACGTCCTGACTTTC
TRBD2,TRBV28,TRBJ2-2,-,CASSLSGEFTGELFF,TGTGCCAGCAGTCTTAGCGGGGAGTTCACCGGGGAGCTGTTTTTT
-,TRBV28,TRBJ2-5,many,CASSFQVYQETQYF,TGTGCCAGCAGCTTCCAGGTGTACCAAGAGACCCAGTACTTC
TRBD1,TRBV9,TRBJ1-2,-,CASSGGQGNYGYTF,TGTGCCAGCAGCGGGGGACAGGGAAACTATGGCTACACCTTC
-,TRBV4-1,TRBJ1-4,-,CASSQGPDSSEKLFF,TGCGCCAGCAGCCAAGGCCCGGACAGCAGTGAAAAACTGTTTTTT
-,TRBV7-9,TRBJ1-6,-,CASSPPSSYNSPLHF,TGTGCCAGCAGCCCCCCGAGCTCCTATAATTCACCCCTCCACTTT
-,TRBV6-4,TRBJ1-2,few,CASSDSPGYGYTF,TGTGCCAGCAGTGACTCCCCAGGGTATGGCTACACCTTC
-,TRBV10-3,TRBJ1-1,-,CAIRIGGENTEAFF,TGTGCCATCAGAATAGGAGGGGAAAACACTGAAGCTTTCTTT
-,TRBV2,TRBJ1-4,-,CASSSFLVEEKLFF,TGTGCCAGCTCCTCCTTTTTAGTTGAGGAAAAACTGTTTTTT
-,TRBV2,TRBJ1-5,-,CASSKSRDNQPQHF,TGTGCCAGCAGTAAAAGCCGGGACAATCAGCCCCAGCATTTT
TRBD1,TRBV7-8,TRBJ2-5,-,CASSHEAGGETQYF,TGTGCCAGCAGCCACGAGGCAGGGGGAGAAACCCAGTACTTC
TRBD2,TRBV30,TRBJ2-2,few,CAWSGLAGGVSTGELFF,TGTGCCTGGAGTGGACTAGCGGGAGGGGTGAGCACCGGGGAGCTGTTTTTT
-,TRBV9,TRBJ1-3,-,CASSPPRVRGFGNTIYF,TGTGCCAGCAGCCCCCCCCGCGTAAGGGGCTTTGGAAACACCATATATTTT
TRBD1,TRBV29-1,TRBJ2-5,-,CSVVLTGRETQYF,TGCAGCGTTGTCCTGACAGGGCGAGAGACCCAGTACTTC
TRBD1,TRBV6-1,TRBJ1-2,-,CASRETGGGYTF,TGTGCCAGCAGGGAAACAGGGGGCGGCTACACCTTC
-,TRBV7-9,TRBJ2-5,-,CASSRTGYQETQYF,TGTGCCAGCAGCCGTACAGGGTACCAAGAGACCCAGTACTTC
TRBD1,TRBV9,TRBJ1-5,-,CASSVDRGEQPQHF,TGTGCCAGCAGCGTAGACAGGGGAGAACAGCCCCAGCATTTT